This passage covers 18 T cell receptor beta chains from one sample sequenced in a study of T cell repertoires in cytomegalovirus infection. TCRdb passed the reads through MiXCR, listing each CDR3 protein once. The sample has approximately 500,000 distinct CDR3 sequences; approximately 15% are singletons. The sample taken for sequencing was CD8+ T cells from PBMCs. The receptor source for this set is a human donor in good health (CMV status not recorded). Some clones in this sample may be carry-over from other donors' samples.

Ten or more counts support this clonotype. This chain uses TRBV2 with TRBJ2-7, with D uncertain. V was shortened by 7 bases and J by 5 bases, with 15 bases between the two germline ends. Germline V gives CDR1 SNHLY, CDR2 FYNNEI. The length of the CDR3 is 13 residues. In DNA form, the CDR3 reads TGTGCCAGCACGATGGACGCTCCTGACGAGCAGTACTTC. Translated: CASTMDAPDEQYF.

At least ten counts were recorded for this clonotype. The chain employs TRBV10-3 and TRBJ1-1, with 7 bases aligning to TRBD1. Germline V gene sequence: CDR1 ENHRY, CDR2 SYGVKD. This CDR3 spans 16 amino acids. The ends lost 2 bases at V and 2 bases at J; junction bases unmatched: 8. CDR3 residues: CAISEGRGTVNTEAFF. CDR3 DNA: TGTGCCATCAGTGAGGGACGAGGGACAGTTAACACTGAAGCTTTCTTT.

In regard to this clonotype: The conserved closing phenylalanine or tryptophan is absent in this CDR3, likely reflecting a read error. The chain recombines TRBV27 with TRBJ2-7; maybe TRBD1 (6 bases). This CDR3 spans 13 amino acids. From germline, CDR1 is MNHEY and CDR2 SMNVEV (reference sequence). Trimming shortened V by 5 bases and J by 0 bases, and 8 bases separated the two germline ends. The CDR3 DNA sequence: TGTGCCAGCAGTGGGGGCATCTCCTACGAGCAGTACTTA. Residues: CASSGGISYEQYL.

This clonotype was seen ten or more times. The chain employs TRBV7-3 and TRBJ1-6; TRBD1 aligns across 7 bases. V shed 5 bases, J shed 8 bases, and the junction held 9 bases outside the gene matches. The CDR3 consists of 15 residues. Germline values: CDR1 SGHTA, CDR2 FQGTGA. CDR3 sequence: CASSLRPGGDSPLHF. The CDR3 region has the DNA TGTGCCAGCAGCCTCCGGCCAGGGGGAGATTCACCCCTCCACTTT.

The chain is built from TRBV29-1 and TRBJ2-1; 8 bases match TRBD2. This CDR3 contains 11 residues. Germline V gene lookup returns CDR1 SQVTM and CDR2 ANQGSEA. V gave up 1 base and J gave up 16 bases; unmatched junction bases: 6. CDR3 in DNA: TGCAGCGTTGAAGTAAGGAGCGGGAGCTTCTTC. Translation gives CSVEVRSGSFF.

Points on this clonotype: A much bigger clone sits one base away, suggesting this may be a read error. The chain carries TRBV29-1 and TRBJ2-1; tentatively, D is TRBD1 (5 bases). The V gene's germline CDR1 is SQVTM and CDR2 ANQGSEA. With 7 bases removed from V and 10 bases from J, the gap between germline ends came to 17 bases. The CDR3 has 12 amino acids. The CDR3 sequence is CSAPGPWGEQFF. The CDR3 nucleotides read TGCAGCGCCCCCGGCCCGTGGGGCGAGCAGTTCTTC.

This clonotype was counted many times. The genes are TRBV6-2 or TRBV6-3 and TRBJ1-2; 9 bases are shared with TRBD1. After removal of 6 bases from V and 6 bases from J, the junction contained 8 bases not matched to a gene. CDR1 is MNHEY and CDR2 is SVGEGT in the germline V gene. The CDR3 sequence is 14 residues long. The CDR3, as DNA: TGTGCCAGCAGCCCAGTTGGACAGGGGAATGGCTACACCTTC. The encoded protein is CASSPVGQGNGYTF.

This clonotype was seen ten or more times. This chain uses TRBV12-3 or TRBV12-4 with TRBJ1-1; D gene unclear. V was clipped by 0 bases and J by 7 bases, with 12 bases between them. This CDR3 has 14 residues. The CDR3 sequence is CASSLALLGVEAFF. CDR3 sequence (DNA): TGTGCCAGCAGTTTAGCCCTGCTGGGCGTTGAAGCTTTCTTT.

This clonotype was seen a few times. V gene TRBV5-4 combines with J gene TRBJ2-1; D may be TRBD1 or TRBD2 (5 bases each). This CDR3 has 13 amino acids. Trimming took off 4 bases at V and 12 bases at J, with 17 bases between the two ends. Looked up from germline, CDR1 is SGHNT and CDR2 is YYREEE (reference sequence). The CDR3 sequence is CASSPVVGAGQFF. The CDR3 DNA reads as TGTGCCAGCAGCCCCGTCGTCGGGGCAGGGCAGTTCTTC.

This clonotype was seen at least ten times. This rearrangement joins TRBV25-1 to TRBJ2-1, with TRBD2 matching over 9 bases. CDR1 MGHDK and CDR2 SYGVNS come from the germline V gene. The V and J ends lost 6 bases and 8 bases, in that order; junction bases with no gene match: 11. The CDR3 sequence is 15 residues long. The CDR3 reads CASRPRGGRVYEQFF. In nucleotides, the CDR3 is TGTGCCAGCAGGCCCAGGGGCGGGAGGGTATATGAGCAGTTCTTC.

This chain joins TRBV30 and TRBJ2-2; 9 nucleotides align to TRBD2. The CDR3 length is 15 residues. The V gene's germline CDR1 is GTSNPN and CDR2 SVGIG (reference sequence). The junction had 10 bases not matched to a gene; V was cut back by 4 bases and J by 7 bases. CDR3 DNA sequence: TGTGCCTGGAACCCAGTAGCGGGAGTTTTCGGGGAGCTGTTTTTT. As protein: CAWNPVAGVFGELFF.

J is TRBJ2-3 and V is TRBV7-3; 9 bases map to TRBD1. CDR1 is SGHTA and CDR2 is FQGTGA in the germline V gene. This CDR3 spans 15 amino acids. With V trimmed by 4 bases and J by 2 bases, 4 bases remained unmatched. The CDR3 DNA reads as TGTGCCAGCAGCTGGACAGGGGCCCCCACAGATACGCAGTATTTT. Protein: CASSWTGAPTDTQYF.

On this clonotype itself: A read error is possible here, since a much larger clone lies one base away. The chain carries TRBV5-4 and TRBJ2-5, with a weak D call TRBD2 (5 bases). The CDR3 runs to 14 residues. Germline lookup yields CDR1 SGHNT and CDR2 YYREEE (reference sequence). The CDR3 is CASSTRRDQETQDF. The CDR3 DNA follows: TGTGCCAGCAGCACCAGACGGGATCAAGAGACCCAGGACTTC.

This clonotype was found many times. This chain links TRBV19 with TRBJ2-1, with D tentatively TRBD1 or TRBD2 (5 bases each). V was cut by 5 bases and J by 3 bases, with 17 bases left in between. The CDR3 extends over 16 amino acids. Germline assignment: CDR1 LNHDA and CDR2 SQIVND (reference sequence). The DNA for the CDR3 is TGTGCCAGTAGTCCCCAGGTGGGGGATCTCTACAATGAGCAGTTCTTC. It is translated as CASSPQVGDLYNEQFF.

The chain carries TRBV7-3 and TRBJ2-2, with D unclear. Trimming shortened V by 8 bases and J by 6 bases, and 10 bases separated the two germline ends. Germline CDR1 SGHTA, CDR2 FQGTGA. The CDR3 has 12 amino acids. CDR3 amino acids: CASDGPAGELFF. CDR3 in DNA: TGTGCCAGCGACGGTCCAGCCGGGGAGCTGTTTTTT.

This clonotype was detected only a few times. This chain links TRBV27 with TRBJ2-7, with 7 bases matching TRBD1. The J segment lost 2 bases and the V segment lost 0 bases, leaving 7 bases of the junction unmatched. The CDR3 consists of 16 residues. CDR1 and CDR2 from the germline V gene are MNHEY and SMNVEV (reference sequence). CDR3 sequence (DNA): TGTGCCAGCAGTTTATCACTGACAGGGTTAACCTACGAGCAGTACTTC. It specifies CASSLSLTGLTYEQYF.

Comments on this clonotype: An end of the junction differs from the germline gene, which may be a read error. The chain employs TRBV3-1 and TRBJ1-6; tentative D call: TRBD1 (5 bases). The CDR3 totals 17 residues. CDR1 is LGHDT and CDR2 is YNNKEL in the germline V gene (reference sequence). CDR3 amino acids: CDSSQETGTTYNSPLHF. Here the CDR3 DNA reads TGTGACAGCAGCCAAGAAACAGGAACTACCTATAATTCACCCCTCCACTTT.

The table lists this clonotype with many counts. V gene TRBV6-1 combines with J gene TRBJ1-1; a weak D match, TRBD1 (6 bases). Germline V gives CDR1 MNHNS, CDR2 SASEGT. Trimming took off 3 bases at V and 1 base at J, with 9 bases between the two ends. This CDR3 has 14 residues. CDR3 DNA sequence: TGTGCCAGCAGTGACAGGGGTGGGAACACTGAAGCTTTCTTT. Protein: CASSDRGGNTEAFF.